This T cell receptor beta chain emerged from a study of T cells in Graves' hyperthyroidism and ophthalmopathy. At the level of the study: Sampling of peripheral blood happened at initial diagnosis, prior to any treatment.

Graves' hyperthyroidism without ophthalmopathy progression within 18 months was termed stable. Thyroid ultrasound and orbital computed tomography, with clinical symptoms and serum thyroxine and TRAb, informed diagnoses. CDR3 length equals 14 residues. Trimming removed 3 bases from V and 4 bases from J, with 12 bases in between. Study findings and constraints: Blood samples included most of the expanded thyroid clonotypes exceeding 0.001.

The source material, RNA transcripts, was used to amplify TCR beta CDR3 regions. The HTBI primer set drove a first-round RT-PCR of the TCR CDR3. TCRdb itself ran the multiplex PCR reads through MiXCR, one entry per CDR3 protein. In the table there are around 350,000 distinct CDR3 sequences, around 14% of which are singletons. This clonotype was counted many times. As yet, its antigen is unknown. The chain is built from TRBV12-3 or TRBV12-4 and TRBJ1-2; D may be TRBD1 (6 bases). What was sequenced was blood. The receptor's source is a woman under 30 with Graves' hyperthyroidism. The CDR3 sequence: CASSFAGASYGYTF. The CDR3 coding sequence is TGTGCCAGCAGTTTCGCGGGGGCTTCCTATGGCTACACCTTC.